The 25 T cell receptor beta chains below were found in one sample sequenced in a study of cytomegalovirus exposure and HLA in healthy donors. Primers: 60 Vbeta forward and 13 Jbeta reverse. Clones were read by immunoSEQ multiplex PCR, and TCRdb kept only the in-frame ones, dropping some. The table records 100,000 to 150,000 clones, roughly four fifths of them present only once. The sample was PBMCs. Receptor source: a woman between 35 and 50 years old in good health and CMV-seropositive.

The rearrangement links TRBV7-3 to TRBJ2-1; 8 nucleotides align to TRBD2. Trimming at V came to 4 bases and at J to 11 bases, leaving 4 bases not matched to a gene. This CDR3 region has 12 residues. The V gene's germline CDR1 is SGHTA and CDR2 FQGTGA. CDR3 in amino acids: CASSSLAGKQFF. The CDR3 coding sequence is TGTGCCAGCAGCTCCTTAGCGGGAAAGCAGTTCTTC.

Written as DNA, the CDR3 is TGTGCCAGCAGCCCTGGACAGGGGGAGGGTGGCTACACCTTC. The encoded protein is CASSPGQGEGGYTF. The chain is built from TRBV7-3 and TRBJ1-2, with 10 positions matching TRBD1. Germline V gene sequence: CDR1 SGHTA, CDR2 FQGTGA. This CDR3 is 14 amino acids long. The J segment lost 7 bases and the V segment lost 5 bases, leaving 7 bases of the junction unmatched.

The chain recombines TRBV2 with TRBJ2-1, with TRBD2 matching 8 bases. J lost 3 bases, V lost 9 bases, and 4 bases had no gene match. Germline V gives CDR1 SNHLY, CDR2 FYNNEI. The CDR3 loop spans 13 amino acids. CDR3 amino acids: CASNSGNYNEQFF. CDR3 nucleotide sequence: TGTGCCAGTAATAGCGGGAACTACAATGAGCAGTTCTTC.

The chain couples TRBV5-6 to TRBJ2-3, with 12 bases fitting TRBD2. Germline V gene sequence: CDR1 SGHDT, CDR2 YYEEEE. V lost 5 bases, J lost 5 bases, and 12 bases stayed unmatched. The CDR3 length is 17 residues. The CDR3 nucleotides are TGTGCCAGCAGAGGACTAGCGGGGAACCCGCGGGTAGATACGCAGTATTTT. Translated: CASRGLAGNPRVDTQYF.

V gene TRBV7-2 combines with J gene TRBJ2-3, with D unclear. CDR3 length equals 15 residues. CDR1 SGHTA and CDR2 FQGNSA come from the germline V gene. V was cut by 2 bases and J by 6 bases, with 15 bases left in between. The CDR3 loop reads CASSLLLPSRDTQYF. CDR3 DNA sequence: TGTGCCAGCAGCTTACTACTCCCGTCGCGGGATACGCAGTATTTT.

V gene TRBV6-4 combines with J gene TRBJ2-3; TRBD2 might be the D (6 bases). Germline V CDR1 and CDR2: MRHNA, SNTAGT. This CDR3 has 13 amino acids. V lost 6 bases and J lost 2, with 9 bases in between. The CDR3 nucleotides read TGTGCCAGCAGGAGGGACTCCACAGATACGCAGTATTTT. This gives the protein CASRRDSTDTQYF.

A single count supports this clone. This chain links TRBV7-9 with TRBJ1-4; 8 positions agree with TRBD1. This CDR3 is 15 amino acids long. Looked up from germline, CDR1 is SEHNR and CDR2 is FQNEAQ (reference sequence). With 5 bases clipped from V and 2 bases from J, the junction kept 4 bases outside the gene matches. As DNA, the CDR3 is TGTGCCAGCAGCGCCAGACAGGGGACTAATGAAAAACTGTTTTTT. Translation: CASSARQGTNEKLFF.

This clone turned up a few times. CDR3 in amino acids: CASSLDNRYSNQPQHF. The CDR3 DNA reads TGTGCCAGCAGCTTAGATAACAGATATAGCAATCAGCCCCAGCATTTT. V usage is TRBV7-9 and J usage is TRBJ1-5; no clear D gene. CDR3 length: 16 residues. The ends were cut back, 1 base at V and 0 bases at J, with 10 bases in the middle. The germline V gene encodes CDR1 SEHNR and CDR2 FQNEAQ (reference sequence).

The chain joins TRBV6-1 to TRBJ1-3; D is uncertain. Trimming left V 6 bases short and J 0 bases short, with 6 bases between. The CDR3 consists of 13 residues. CDR1 and CDR2 (germline): MNHNS, SASEGT. The CDR3 sequence: CASRINSGNTIYF. The CDR3, as DNA: TGTGCCAGCAGAATAAACTCTGGAAACACCATATATTTT.

This chain connects TRBV2 to TRBJ2-2; 13 bases align to TRBD2. The CDR3 is 15 residues long. CDR1 SNHLY and CDR2 FYNNEI come from the germline V gene. V gave up 6 bases and J gave up 6 bases; unmatched junction bases: 4. The CDR3 loop is CASSPTSGRPGELFF. The CDR3 DNA follows: TGTGCCAGCAGCCCGACTAGCGGGAGGCCCGGGGAGCTGTTTTTT.

The rearrangement links TRBV5-1 to TRBJ1-1; possibly TRBD1 for D (6 bases). The CDR3 is 16 residues long. CDR1 SGHRS and CDR2 YFSETQ come from the germline V gene. V lost 1 base and J 5 bases, leaving 18 bases between the germline ends. CDR3 loop: CASSLWGGGGGTEAFF. CDR3 sequence (DNA): TGCGCCAGCAGCTTGTGGGGCGGCGGGGGCGGAACTGAAGCTTTCTTT. Full variable domain (rest looked up from reference TRBV5-1 and TRBJ1-1): KAGVTQTPRYLIKTRGQQVTLSCSPISGHRSVSWYQQTPGQGLQFLFEYFSETQRNKGNFPGRFSGRQFSNSRSEMNVSTLELGDSALYLCASSLWGGGGGTEAFFGQGTRLTVV.

In DNA form, the CDR3 reads TGTGCCAGCTCAACACTAGATGCCGGGGTCGGGACCGGGGAGCTGTTTTTT. Translating gives CASSTLDAGVGTGELFF. The rearrangement links TRBV18 to TRBJ2-2; D is possibly TRBD2 (5 bases). Per germline, CDR1 KGHSH and CDR2 LQKENI. The germline V and J ends were trimmed by 5 bases and 5 bases, with 21 bases remaining between them. CDR3 size: 17 residues. Looking up the rest from reference TRBV18 and TRBJ2-2 gives the full variable domain: NAGVMQNPRHLVRRRGQEARLRCSPMKGHSHVYWYRQLPEEGLKFMVYLQKENIIDESGMPKERFSAEFPKEGPSILRIQQVVRGDSAAYFCASSTLDAGVGTGELFFGEGSRLTVL.

The chain links TRBV18 to TRBJ1-2; 8 nucleotides align to TRBD1. Germline V gene data show CDR1 as KGHSH and CDR2 as LQKENI. This CDR3 is built from 16 residues. V lost 3 bases, J lost 4 bases, and 10 bases stayed unmatched. The CDR3 bases are TGTGCCAGCTCACCCTCTGAAGGACAGGGTGTCTATGGCTACACCTTC. Encoded protein: CASSPSEGQGVYGYTF. The full variable domain, its missing parts supplied by reference TRBV18 and TRBJ1-2, is NAGVMQNPRHLVRRRGQEARLRCSPMKGHSHVYWYRQLPEEGLKFMVYLQKENIIDESGMPKERFSAEFPKEGPSILRIQQVVRGDSAAYFCASSPSEGQGVYGYTFGSGTRLTVV.

The gene calls are TRBV7-2 and TRBJ2-5; TRBD2 is a possible D gene (7 bases). Trimming took 3 bases from V and 5 from J, leaving 13 bases between them. The germline V gene encodes CDR1 SGHTA and CDR2 FQGNSA. The CDR3 length is 14 residues. The CDR3 protein is CASSFRGAWETQYF. CDR3 bases: TGTGCCAGCAGCTTTCGGGGGGCCTGGGAGACCCAGTACTTC. The full variable domain, in which reference TRBV7-2 and TRBJ2-5 provide the parts outside the CDR3, is GAGVSQSPSNKVTEKGKDVELRCDPISGHTALYWYRQSLGQGLEFLIYFQGNSAPDKSGLPSDRFSAERTGGSVSTLTIQRTQQEDSAVYLCASSFRGAWETQYFGPGTRLLVL.

The chain carries TRBV4-1 and TRBJ1-5; D is undetermined. Germline CDR1 reads MGHRA; CDR2 reads YSYEKL. The CDR3 extends over 13 amino acids. The V end was cut by 3 bases, the J end by 9 bases, with 12 bases between. Here the CDR3 DNA reads TGCGCCAGCAGCCAGGCTCTTTCCTGGCCCCAGCATTTT. It is translated as CASSQALSWPQHF.

The CDR3 DNA reads TGCGCCAGCAGCTTGGGAGCGGGTATAGATGGCTACACCTTC. As protein: CASSLGAGIDGYTF. The J gene is TRBJ1-2, the V gene TRBV5-1; D gene unclear. Per the germline V gene, CDR1 is SGHRS and CDR2 is YFSETQ. V was trimmed by 0 bases and J by 6 bases, leaving 12 bases between them. The CDR3 totals 14 residues.

The sample holds a few counts of this clone. V gene TRBV7-2 combines with J gene TRBJ1-4; D call uncertain. Germline V gene lookup returns CDR1 SGHTA and CDR2 FQGNSA. Trimming left V 1 base short and J 3 bases short, with 12 bases between. The CDR3 consists of 16 residues. The CDR3 loop is CASSLGRTDPNEKLFF. CDR3 DNA: TGTGCCAGCAGCTTAGGTCGAACAGACCCTAATGAAAAACTGTTTTTT.

Remarks on this clone: The sample carries other DNA sequences with the same CDR3. The chain is built from TRBV27 and TRBJ1-1, with D maybe TRBD1 (5 bases). Trimming pared 0 bases from V and 0 bases from J, leaving 5 bases between. This CDR3 is built from 14 residues. CDR1 and CDR2 (germline): MNHEY, SMNVEV (reference sequence). As DNA, the CDR3 is TGTGCCAGCAGTTTATCAGGGGTGAACACTGAAGCTTTCTTT. This encodes CASSLSGVNTEAFF.

V usage is TRBV30 and J usage is TRBJ1-1; no definite D call. The V end was cut by 3 bases, the J end by 5 bases, with 10 bases between. This CDR3 contains 12 residues. Germline V lookup: CDR1 GTSNPN, CDR2 SVGIG (reference sequence). This CDR3 reads CAWSGGVTEAFF. Written as DNA, the CDR3 is TGTGCCTGGAGCGGCGGGGTAACTGAAGCTTTCTTT.

CDR3: CAWSGGGGGRDTEAFF. As DNA, the CDR3 is TGTGCCTGGAGCGGAGGTGGGGGGGGAAGGGACACTGAAGCTTTCTTT. The chain links TRBV30 to TRBJ1-1, with D maybe TRBD1 (5 bases). Germline lookup yields CDR1 GTSNPN and CDR2 SVGIG (reference sequence). The CDR3 extends over 16 amino acids. The V gene lost 3 bases and the J gene lost 3 bases, with 20 bases spanning the gap.

The chain links TRBV28 to TRBJ1-5, with TRBD1 identical over 7 bases. V lost 6 bases, J lost 6 bases, and 5 bases stayed unmatched. CDR3 length equals 13 residues. Germline loops: CDR1 MDHEN, CDR2 SYDVKM. The CDR3 DNA follows: TGTGCCAGCAGGACAGGGAGTAGTCAGCCCCAGCATTTT. Encoded protein: CASRTGSSQPQHF.

The J gene is TRBJ2-5, the V gene TRBV7-9, with 14 bases lining up with TRBD2. The CDR3 is made up of 15 amino acids. V was clipped by 6 bases and J by 4 bases; unmatched bases: 4. From germline, CDR1 is SEHNR and CDR2 FQNEAQ (reference sequence). CDR3 protein: CASSHGTSGRETQYF. The CDR3 DNA is TGTGCCAGCAGTCATGGGACTAGCGGGAGAGAGACCCAGTACTTC.

This clone appeared once. The V gene is TRBV10-2, the J gene TRBJ1-5, with unresolved D. Trimming shortened V by 0 bases and J by 6 bases, and 6 bases separated the two germline ends. The CDR3 consists of 13 residues. The V gene's germline CDR1 is WSHSY and CDR2 SAAADI. CDR3 amino acids: CASSESSGQPQHF. The CDR3 coding sequence is TGCGCCAGCAGTGAGTCTTCGGGTCAGCCCCAGCATTTT.

CDR3 nucleotide sequence: TGCGCCAGCAGCATGTGGCAGGATAATGAAAAACTGTTTTTT. Protein: CASSMWQDNEKLFF. The chain has TRBV5-1 and TRBJ1-4; no clear D. Trimming removed 4 bases from V and 4 bases from J, with 11 bases in between. CDR1 is SGHRS and CDR2 is YFSETQ in the germline V gene. The CDR3 covers 14 residues.

On this clone itself: At one of its ends the junction is not consistent with the germline gene, which may arise from a read error. The V and J genes are TRBV5-6 and TRBJ2-7; TRBD2 is a possible D gene (8 bases). Per the germline V gene, CDR1 is SGHDT and CDR2 is YYEEEE. This CDR3 has 18 amino acids. The CDR3 DNA follows: TGTGCCAGCAGCTTGGCCGGGACAGAGTTAGCGGGACAGAAGGGCAGGAACTTC. Protein sequence: CASSLAGTELAGQKGRNF.